These 24 T cell receptor beta chains were all obtained from the same sample, sequenced in a study of cytomegalovirus exposure and HLA in healthy donors. Vbeta (60) and Jbeta (13) primers were used in the PCR. The assay was immunoSEQ multiplex PCR, and TCRdb's table has in-frame clones only and misses some. The table has about 190,000 clones, 60% to 80% seen once; the top ten hold about 3%. Sequencing was performed on PBMCs. The receptor set was obtained from a woman between 25 and 40 years old in good health and CMV-seropositive.

With regard to this clone: Distinct nucleotide sequences in the sample also encode this CDR3. The V and J genes are TRBV5-1 and TRBJ2-1; a possible D gene is TRBD1 (5 bases). This CDR3 is 13 amino acids long. V dropped 3 bases and J dropped 4 bases, with 8 bases sitting between them. The germline V gene encodes CDR1 SGHRS and CDR2 YFSETQ. CDR3 sequence reads: CASSSTGYNEQFF. As DNA, the CDR3 is TGCGCCAGCAGCTCAACAGGATACAATGAGCAGTTCTTC.

J is TRBJ2-5 and V is TRBV10-3; D is possibly TRBD2 (6 bases). This CDR3 comprises 12 residues. The ends were cut back, 3 bases at V and 7 bases at J, with 9 bases in the middle. Per the germline V gene, CDR1 is ENHRY and CDR2 is SYGVKD. The CDR3 is CAISDVGGTQYF. In DNA, the CDR3 is TGTGCCATCAGTGATGTGGGGGGGACCCAGTACTTC.

This rearrangement joins TRBV19 to TRBJ2-1; no reliable D call. The CDR3 loop spans 12 amino acids. The germline V gene encodes CDR1 LNHDA and CDR2 SQIVND (reference sequence). With 0 bases removed from V and 8 bases from J, the gap between germline ends came to 5 bases. The CDR3 DNA reads as TGTGCCAGTAGTATAGATTCCTATGAGCAGTTCTTC. Its translation is CASSIDSYEQFF.

This chain links TRBV4-2 with TRBJ2-5, with D possibly TRBD1 on 5 matching bases. The CDR3 covers 13 residues. The V gene's germline CDR1 is LGHNA and CDR2 YNFKEQ. V shed 1 base and J shed 3 bases, with 6 bases lying between them. The CDR3 nucleotides are TGTGCCAGCAGCCAAGTCAGGGAAGAGACCCAGTACTTC. Translating gives CASSQVREETQYF.

V usage is TRBV19 and J usage is TRBJ1-2; D remains ambiguous. Germline CDR1 and CDR2: LNHDA and SQIVND (reference sequence). The CDR3 spans 15 residues. The ends were cut back, 6 bases at V and 8 bases at J, with 22 bases in the middle. Here the CDR3 reads CASRLAGGSYKGYTF. The CDR3 DNA sequence: TGTGCCAGTAGGCTAGCGGGAGGCTCCTACAAAGGCTACACCTTC.

The DNA for the CDR3 is TGTGCCAGCAGGGGGGCCGGAGACTCCTACGAGCAGTACTTC. Its translation: CASRGAGDSYEQYF. This sequence joins TRBV25-1 and TRBJ2-7, with D possibly matching TRBD1 (6 bases). The CDR3 runs 14 residues. Trimming removed 6 bases from V and 0 bases from J, with 12 bases in between. Germline CDR1 MGHDK, CDR2 SYGVNS.

The chain links TRBV6-6 to TRBJ2-5, with D possibly TRBD2 on 6 matching bases. TRBJ2-7 matches the DNA end more closely, so the J call is doubtful. The CDR3 has 11 amino acids. Germline lookup yields CDR1 MNHNY and CDR2 SVGAGI (reference sequence). Written as DNA, the CDR3 is TGTGCCAGCAGGGGGGGTTACGAGCAGTACTTC. Protein: CASRGGYEQYF.

The chain recombines TRBV15 with TRBJ2-7; D is possibly TRBD2 (5 bases). V was cut by 5 bases and J by 2 bases, with 10 bases left in between. Germline assignment: CDR1 LNHNV and CDR2 YYDKDF (reference sequence). This CDR3 contains 13 residues. The CDR3 loop reads CATSREGTYEQYF. DNA of the CDR3: TGTGCCACCAGCCGCGAGGGCACCTACGAGCAGTACTTC. The complete variable domain, with remaining parts taken from reference TRBV15 and TRBJ2-7, reads DAMVIQNPRYQVTQFGKPVTLSCSQTLNHNVMYWYQQKSSQAPKLLFHYYDKDFNNEADTPDNFQSRRPNTSFCFLDIRSPGLGDTAMYLCATSREGTYEQYFGPGTRLTVT.

The chain couples TRBV28 to TRBJ1-1; the D is unclear. Trimming took off 7 bases at V and 1 base at J, with 13 bases between the two ends. Germline CDR1 is MDHEN and CDR2 is SYDVKM. The CDR3 length is 14 residues. The CDR3 DNA reads as TGTGCCAGCACCCCCGACAATGGGAACACTGAAGCTTTCTTT. Protein product: CASTPDNGNTEAFF.

V and J are TRBV18 and TRBJ2-7; 8 positions agree with TRBD1. The CDR3 contains 14 residues. Germline V lookup: CDR1 KGHSH, CDR2 LQKENI. After removal of 4 bases from V and 4 bases from J, the junction contained 6 bases not matched to a gene. The CDR3 reads CASSLGQGGYEQYF. CDR3 DNA: TGTGCCAGCTCACTCGGACAGGGTGGTTACGAGCAGTACTTC. The variable domain in full, completed from reference TRBV18 and TRBJ2-7, reads NAGVMQNPRHLVRRRGQEARLRCSPMKGHSHVYWYRQLPEEGLKFMVYLQKENIIDESGMPKERFSAEFPKEGPSILRIQQVVRGDSAAYFCASSLGQGGYEQYFGPGTRLTVT.

A few counts support this clone. The V call is TRBV2, the J call TRBJ2-7; 9 bases line up with TRBD1. Trimming took 4 bases from V and 7 from J; bases not matched to a gene: 5. Germline V gene sequence: CDR1 SNHLY, CDR2 FYNNEI. This CDR3 is built from 13 residues. In nucleotides, the CDR3 is TGTGCCAGCAGTGTTAGGGACAGGGCGGAGCAGTACTTC. This sequence encodes CASSVRDRAEQYF.

This chain connects TRBV5-4 to TRBJ2-7; 12 nucleotides match TRBD2. The CDR3 spans 17 residues. Germline CDR1 reads SGHNT; CDR2 reads YYREEE (reference sequence). V was pared by 5 bases and J by 0 bases, with 9 bases of the junction left unmatched. The CDR3 DNA is TGTGCCAGCAGGGACGGGACTAGCGGGTTCAGCTCCTACGAGCAGTACTTC. This sequence encodes CASRDGTSGFSSYEQYF.

This clone has just a few counts. The gene calls are TRBV9 and TRBJ2-1, with 7 nucleotides matching TRBD1. V lost 2 bases to trimming and J lost 5 bases; unmatched junction nucleotides: 4. Germline-derived CDR1 and CDR2 are SGDLS and YYNGEE. The CDR3 runs to 14 residues. The CDR3, as DNA: TGTGCCAGCAGCGTGACAGGGCTCAACAATGAGCAGTTCTTC. Its translation is CASSVTGLNNEQFF.

The CDR3 DNA follows: TGTGCCAGCAGTGTTCAGGTCTCTGGAAACACCATATATTTT. Encoded protein: CASSVQVSGNTIYF. The chain carries TRBV2 and TRBJ1-3; no clear D. Germline V gives CDR1 SNHLY, CDR2 FYNNEI. V was trimmed by 4 bases and J by 0 bases, leaving 7 bases between them. CDR3 length equals 14 residues. The whole variable domain, remainder taken from reference TRBV2 and TRBJ1-3, is EPEVTQTPSHQVTQMGQEVILRCVPISNHLYFYWYRQILGQKVEFLVSFYNNEISEKSEIFDDQFSVERPDGSNFTLKIRSTKLEDSAMYFCASSVQVSGNTIYFGEGSWLTVV.

The chain couples TRBV27 to TRBJ2-5; 16 nucleotides line up with TRBD2. The DNA end favors TRBJ2-7, so the J call may be wrong. In germline, CDR1 is MNHEY, CDR2 SMNVEV (reference sequence). This CDR3 is 16 amino acids long. CDR3 in amino acids: CASLGTSGRGIYEQYF. DNA for the CDR3: TGTGCCAGTTTGGGGACTAGCGGGAGGGGAATCTACGAGCAGTACTTC.

The chain recombines TRBV28 with TRBJ2-7, with TRBD1 matching 12 bases. This CDR3 has 18 residues. J was trimmed by 2 bases and V by 5 bases; bases with no gene match: 13. Per the germline V gene, CDR1 is MDHEN and CDR2 is SYDVKM. CDR3 nucleotides: TGTGCCAGCAGTCCCGGGACAGGGGGCGCCGGGCGGCCCTACGAGCAGTACTTC. Translated, it gives CASSPGTGGAGRPYEQYF.

This rearrangement joins TRBV6-5 to TRBJ1-1; 9 positions agree with TRBD1. V was clipped by 6 bases and J by 4 bases; unmatched bases: 3. Looked up from germline, CDR1 is MNHEY and CDR2 is SVGAGI. CDR3 length: 13 amino acids. CDR3 in DNA: TGTGCCAGCAGGGTGACAGGGGGCACTGAAGCTTTCTTT. This codes for CASRVTGGTEAFF.

DNA of the CDR3: TGTGCCAGCAGTGAGCCCGGCGGGGGCTATGGCTACACCTTC. Translation gives CASSEPGGGYGYTF. The chain joins TRBV6-4 to TRBJ1-2; D might be TRBD1 (5 bases). Per the germline V gene, CDR1 is MRHNA and CDR2 is SNTAGT. V was clipped by 3 bases and J by 4 bases, with 12 bases between them. This CDR3 has 14 amino acids.

As DNA, the CDR3 is TGCGCCAGCAGCGTCCCGGGACAGGGGAATGAGCAGTTCTTC. It codes for CASSVPGQGNEQFF. The chain combines TRBV5-1 with TRBJ2-1; 10 nucleotides match TRBD1. Germline V gene data show CDR1 as SGHRS and CDR2 as YFSETQ. The CDR3 is made up of 14 amino acids. V lost 4 bases and J lost 7; bases outside the gene matches: 5.

The chain couples TRBV4-1 to TRBJ2-5; weak D call: TRBD1 (5 bases). CDR3 size: 15 residues. The germline V and J ends were trimmed by 0 bases and 5 bases, with 13 bases remaining between them. Germline V gene sequence: CDR1 MGHRA, CDR2 YSYEKL. As DNA, the CDR3 is TGCGCCAGCAGCCAAGATTCAGGGCTCGGGGAGACCCAGTACTTC. Translation gives CASSQDSGLGETQYF.

The chain links TRBV10-3 to TRBJ2-5, with 10 bases matching TRBD2. CDR1 ENHRY and CDR2 SYGVKD come from the germline V gene. Trimming took 3 bases from V and 5 from J; bases not matched to a gene: 6. CDR3 length equals 15 residues. This CDR3 is CAISEPSGSGETQYF. Here the CDR3 DNA reads TGTGCCATCAGTGAACCTAGCGGGAGCGGGGAGACCCAGTACTTC.

The rearrangement joins TRBV5-6 to TRBJ2-7, with 10 bases lining up with TRBD2. V lost 6 bases and J lost 0; bases outside the gene matches: 9. Germline lookup yields CDR1 SGHDT and CDR2 YYEEEE. This CDR3 comprises 16 residues. The CDR3 DNA is TGTGCCAGCAACCCCATGACTAGCGGGCTCTCCTACGAGCAGTACTTC. This encodes CASNPMTSGLSYEQYF.

CDR3 residues: CAGRREGYNEQFF. In DNA, the CDR3 is TGCGCCGGCCGGCGGGAGGGGTACAATGAGCAGTTCTTC. The chain carries TRBV5-1 and TRBJ2-1; 9 bases are shared with TRBD2. The CDR3 is 13 amino acids. The ends lost 10 bases at V and 4 bases at J; junction bases unmatched: 6. Germline CDR1 and CDR2: SGHRS and YFSETQ.

This chain joins TRBV10-2 and TRBJ2-1; D gene ambiguous. V lost 3 bases and J 0 bases, leaving 12 bases between the germline ends. CDR1 and CDR2 (germline): WSHSY, SAAADI. The CDR3 is 16 residues long. CDR3 in DNA: TGCGCCAGCAGTGACTTACTTGCTAGCTCCTACAATGAGCAGTTCTTC. It specifies CASSDLLASSYNEQFF.